The subject of this entry is one T cell receptor (beta chain). Its cognate antigen has yet to be identified. It has no much larger one-base neighbor in the sample; base qualities were not kept. The entry originates in a study of blood T cell repertoires in COVID-19 (dated by TCRdb to 2020 to 2021). Study-level background: Collaborator samples came from the United States, Italy and Spain and covered acute and convalescent phases of COVID-19. Samples were obtained from the ongoing ImmuneRACE study (first 160 participants) and from about 1,300 subjects provided by 6 global collaborators. Where available, HLA class I and class II types were obtained from metadata supplied by the sample provider rather than from assay-based typing. Nearly every sample came with metadata listing a de-identified subject ID, COVID-19 status, age in years and sex. The material from the prospective study consisted of cDNA or gDNA derived from T cells, B-cell-depleted T cells, or PBMCs. The repertoires were released in a freely available public database meant as a resource for research on the immune response to SARS-CoV-2. The dataset comprised deeply sampled blood TCRbeta repertoires from subjects exposed to, actively infected with, or recovered from COVID-19.

Its CDR3 holds 16 amino acids, cysteine through phenylalanine. This entry keeps only the CDR3 DNA: 48 bases, framed from base 1. Clipping removes 6 bases from V and 5 bases from J, with 16 as the unmatched junction base count. The germline V gene (reference sequence) supplies CDR1 SGHNT and CDR2 YYREEE. Enrolling through a virtual design, the prospective study's participants ranged in age from roughly 18 to 89 years and lived across around 25 United States geographic areas. In the prospective study, cohorts were assigned on the basis of participant-reported clinical history obtained from a screening survey and a study questionnaire. Recovered participants in ImmuneRACE Cohort 3 were defined by two consecutive negative NP/OP PCR tests, clearance by a healthcare professional, or resolution of symptoms. In the prospective study, mobile phlebotomists collected whole blood, serum and a nasopharyngeal or oropharyngeal swab from each participant. Participants in the prospective study had the option to provide additional blood draws and questionnaires over an approximately 2-month period. Blood samples from the prospective study were shipped frozen or at room temperature prior to DNA extraction.

The immunoSEQ Assay, a bias-controlled multiplex PCR, was used to amplify TCRbeta CDR3 regions from genomic DNA. On the authors' methods: Nucleated cell counts per sample were estimated from amplification of reference gene primers within the assay. To quantify the absolute abundance of each unique TCRbeta CDR3 rearrangement, sequence reads were collapsed and filtered. For each sample, productive Simpson clonality was calculated as the square root of Simpson's diversity index over productive rearrangements. TCRdb retrieved this table from immuneACCESS and kept in-frame rearrangements only. Not all clones are present; in checked studies, unresolved V genes account for under half, and no reason is known for the remainder. V and J calls and clone size are copied from that table; D and trimming were computed from the DNA. In all, the sample holds about 200,000 clones, and more than 80% of those were seen once. Around 8.4% of the sample lies in the top ten.

Overall results and qualifications from the work: How much clinical and demographic metadata was included differed by source and by participant, and the metadata was provided uncurated.

The receptor was derived from a woman aged 18-29 years who had recovered from COVID-19. The sequenced sample consisted of PBMCs or T cells enriched from blood (not recorded which). Recombination linked TRBV5-4 to TRBJ1-2, with 7 central nucleotides matching TRBD1. The sequenced DNA: TGTGCCAGCACCCTGGAAGGGGACAGAGAAAAATATGGCTACACCTTC. Protein translation: CASTLEGDREKYGYTF.